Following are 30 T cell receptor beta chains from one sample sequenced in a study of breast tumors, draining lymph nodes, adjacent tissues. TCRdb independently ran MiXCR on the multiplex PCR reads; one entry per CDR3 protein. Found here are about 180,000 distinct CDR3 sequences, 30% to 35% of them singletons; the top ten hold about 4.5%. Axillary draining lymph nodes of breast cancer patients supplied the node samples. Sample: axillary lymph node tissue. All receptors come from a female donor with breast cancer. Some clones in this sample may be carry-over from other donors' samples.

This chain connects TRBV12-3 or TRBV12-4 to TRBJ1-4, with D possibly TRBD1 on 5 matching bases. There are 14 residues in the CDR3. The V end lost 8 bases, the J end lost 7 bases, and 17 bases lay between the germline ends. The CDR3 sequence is CASLNQRGGEKLFF. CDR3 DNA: TGTGCCAGCCTAAACCAGCGGGGGGGTGAAAAACTGTTTTTT.

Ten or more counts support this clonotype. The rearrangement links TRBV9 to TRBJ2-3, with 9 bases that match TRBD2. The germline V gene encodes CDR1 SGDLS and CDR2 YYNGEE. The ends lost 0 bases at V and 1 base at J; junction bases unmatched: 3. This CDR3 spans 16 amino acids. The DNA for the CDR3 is TGTGCCAGCAGCGTAGGGGTAGCGGGGGGCACAGATACGCAGTATTTT. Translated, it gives CASSVGVAGGTDTQYF.

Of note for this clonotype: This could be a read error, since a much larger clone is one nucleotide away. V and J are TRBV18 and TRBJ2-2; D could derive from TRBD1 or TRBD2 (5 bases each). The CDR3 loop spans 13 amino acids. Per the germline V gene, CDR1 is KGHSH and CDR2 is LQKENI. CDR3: CASRTTNTGELSF. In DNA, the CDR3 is TGTGCCAGCAGGACAACGAACACCGGGGAGCTGTCTTTT.

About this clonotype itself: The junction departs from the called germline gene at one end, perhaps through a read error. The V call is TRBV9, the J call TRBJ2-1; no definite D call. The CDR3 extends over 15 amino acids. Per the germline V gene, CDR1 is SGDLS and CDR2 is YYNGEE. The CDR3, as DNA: TGTGCCAGCAGCCCCAGCAGGAGAGCATACAATAAGCAGTTCTTC. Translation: CASSPSRRAYNKQFF.

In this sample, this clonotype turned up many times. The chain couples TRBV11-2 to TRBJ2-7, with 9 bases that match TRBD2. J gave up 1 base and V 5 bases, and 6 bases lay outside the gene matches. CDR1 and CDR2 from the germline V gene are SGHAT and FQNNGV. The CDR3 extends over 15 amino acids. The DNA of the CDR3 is TGTGCCAGCAGCCAGGGACTAGCTAGATCCTACGAGCAGTACTTC. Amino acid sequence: CASSQGLARSYEQYF.

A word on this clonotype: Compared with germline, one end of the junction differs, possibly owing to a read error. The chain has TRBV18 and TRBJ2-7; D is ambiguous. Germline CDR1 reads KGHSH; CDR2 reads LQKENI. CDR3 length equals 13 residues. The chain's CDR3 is CASSSWRSYDQYF. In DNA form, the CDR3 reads TGTGCCAGCTCCTCCTGGCGCTCCTACGACCAGTACTTC. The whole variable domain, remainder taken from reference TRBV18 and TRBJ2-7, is NAGVMQNPRHLVRRRGQEARLRCSPMKGHSHVYWYRQLPEEGLKFMVYLQKENIIDESGMPKERFSAEFPKEGPSILRIQQVVRGDSAAYFCASSSWRSYDQYFGPGTRLTVT.

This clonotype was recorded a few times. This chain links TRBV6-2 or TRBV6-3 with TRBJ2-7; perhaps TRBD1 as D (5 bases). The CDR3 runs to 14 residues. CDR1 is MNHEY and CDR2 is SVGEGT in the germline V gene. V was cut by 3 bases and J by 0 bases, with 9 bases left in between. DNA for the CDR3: TGTGCCAGCAGTTATCAGGGAAGCTCCTACGAGCAGTACTTC. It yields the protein CASSYQGSSYEQYF.

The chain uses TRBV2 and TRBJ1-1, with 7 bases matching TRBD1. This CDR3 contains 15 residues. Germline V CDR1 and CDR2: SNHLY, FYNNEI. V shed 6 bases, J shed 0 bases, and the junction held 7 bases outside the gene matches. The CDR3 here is CASRWTGDMNTEAFF. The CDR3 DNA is TGTGCCAGCAGGTGGACAGGAGACATGAACACTGAAGCTTTCTTT.

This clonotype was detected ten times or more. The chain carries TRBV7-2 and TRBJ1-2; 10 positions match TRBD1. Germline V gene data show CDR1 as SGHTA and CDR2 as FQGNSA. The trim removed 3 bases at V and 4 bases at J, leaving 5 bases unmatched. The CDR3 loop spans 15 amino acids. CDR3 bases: TGTGCCAGCAGCTTGTGGGACAGGGGTAGCTATGGCTACACCTTC. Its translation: CASSLWDRGSYGYTF.

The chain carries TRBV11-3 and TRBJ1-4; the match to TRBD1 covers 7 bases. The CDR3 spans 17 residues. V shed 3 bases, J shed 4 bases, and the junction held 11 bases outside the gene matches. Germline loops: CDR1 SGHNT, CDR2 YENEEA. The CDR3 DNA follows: TGTGCCAGCAGCTTGGACAGGTTCGGGCAGGATAATGAAAAACTGTTTTTT. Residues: CASSLDRFGQDNEKLFF.

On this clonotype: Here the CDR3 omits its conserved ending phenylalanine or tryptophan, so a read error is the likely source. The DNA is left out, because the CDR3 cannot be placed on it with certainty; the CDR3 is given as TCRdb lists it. The chain's CDR3 is CASSLALA. The genes are TRBV7-2 and TRBJ2-5. The germline V gene has CDR1 SGHTA and CDR2 FQGNSA. The CDR3 is 8 residues long, ends included.

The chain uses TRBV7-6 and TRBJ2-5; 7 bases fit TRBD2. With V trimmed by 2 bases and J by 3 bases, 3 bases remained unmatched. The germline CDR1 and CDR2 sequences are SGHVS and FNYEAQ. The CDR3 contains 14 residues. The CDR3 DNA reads TGTGCCAGCAGCTTATACAGCGGGGAAGAGACCCAGTACTTC. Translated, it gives CASSLYSGEETQYF.

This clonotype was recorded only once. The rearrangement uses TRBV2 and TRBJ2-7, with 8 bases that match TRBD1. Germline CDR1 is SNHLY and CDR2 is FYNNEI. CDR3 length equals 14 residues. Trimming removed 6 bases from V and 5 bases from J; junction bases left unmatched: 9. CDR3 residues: CASSRTGSPHEQYF. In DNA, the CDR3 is TGTGCCAGCAGCAGGACAGGGTCCCCTCACGAGCAGTACTTC.

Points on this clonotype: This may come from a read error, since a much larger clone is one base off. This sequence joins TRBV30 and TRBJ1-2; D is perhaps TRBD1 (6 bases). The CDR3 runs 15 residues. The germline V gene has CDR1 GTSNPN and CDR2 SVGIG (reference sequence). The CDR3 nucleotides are TGTGCCTGGAGTGTTTCCGGGACATCTTTTTATGGCCACACCTTC. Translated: CAWSVSGTSFYGHTF.

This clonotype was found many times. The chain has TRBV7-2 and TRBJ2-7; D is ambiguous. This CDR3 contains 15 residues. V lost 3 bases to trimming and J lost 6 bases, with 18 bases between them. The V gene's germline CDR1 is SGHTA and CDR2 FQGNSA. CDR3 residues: CASSFNDFGFGEQYF. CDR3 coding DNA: TGTGCCAGCAGCTTCAACGATTTCGGTTTTGGCGAGCAGTACTTC.

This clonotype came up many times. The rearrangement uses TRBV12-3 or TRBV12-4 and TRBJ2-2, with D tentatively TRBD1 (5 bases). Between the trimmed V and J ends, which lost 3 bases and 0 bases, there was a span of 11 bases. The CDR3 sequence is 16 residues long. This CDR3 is CASSFIVGPNTGELFF. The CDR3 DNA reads TGTGCCAGCAGTTTTATAGTGGGGCCGAACACCGGGGAGCTGTTTTTT.

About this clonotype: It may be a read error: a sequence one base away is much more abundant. The CDR3: CASSLDATTSYEQHF. CDR3 coding DNA: TGTGCCAGCAGTTTGGATGCGACAACCTCCTACGAGCAGCACTTC. The V call is TRBV7-3, the J call TRBJ2-7, with no clear D. This CDR3 is 15 amino acids long. Germline CDR1 SGHTA, CDR2 FQGTGA.

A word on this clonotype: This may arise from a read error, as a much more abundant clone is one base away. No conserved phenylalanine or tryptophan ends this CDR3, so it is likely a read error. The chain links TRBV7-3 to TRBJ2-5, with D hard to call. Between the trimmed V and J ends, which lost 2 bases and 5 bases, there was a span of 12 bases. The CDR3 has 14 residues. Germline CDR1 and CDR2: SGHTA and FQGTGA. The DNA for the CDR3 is TGTGCCAGCAGCTTATGGGCGTCGGAGGAGACCCAGTACCTC. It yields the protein CASSLWASEETQYL.

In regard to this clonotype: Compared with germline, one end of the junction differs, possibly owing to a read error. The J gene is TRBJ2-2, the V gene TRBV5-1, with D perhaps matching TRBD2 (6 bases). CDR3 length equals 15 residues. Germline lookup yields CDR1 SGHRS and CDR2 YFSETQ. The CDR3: CARDSGTVNTGELFF. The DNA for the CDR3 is TGCGCCCGCGATTCCGGGACTGTGAACACCGGGGAGTTGTTTTTT.

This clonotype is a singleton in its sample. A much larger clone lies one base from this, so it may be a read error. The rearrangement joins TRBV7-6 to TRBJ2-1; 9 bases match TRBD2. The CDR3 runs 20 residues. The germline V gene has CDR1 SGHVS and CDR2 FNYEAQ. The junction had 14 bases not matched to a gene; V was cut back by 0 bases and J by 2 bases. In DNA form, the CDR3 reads TGTGCCAGCAGCTTAGCTTCGGTGGCTAGCGGGGAGAGCCCCTACAATGAGCAGTTCTTC. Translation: CASSLASVASGESPYNEQFF.

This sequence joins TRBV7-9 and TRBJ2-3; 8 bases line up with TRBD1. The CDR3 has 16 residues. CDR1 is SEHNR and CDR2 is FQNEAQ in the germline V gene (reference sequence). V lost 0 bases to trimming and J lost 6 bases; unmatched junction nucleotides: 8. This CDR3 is CASSLAHRGSADTQYF. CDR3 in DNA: TGTGCCAGCAGCTTAGCGCACAGGGGGAGCGCGGATACGCAGTATTTT.

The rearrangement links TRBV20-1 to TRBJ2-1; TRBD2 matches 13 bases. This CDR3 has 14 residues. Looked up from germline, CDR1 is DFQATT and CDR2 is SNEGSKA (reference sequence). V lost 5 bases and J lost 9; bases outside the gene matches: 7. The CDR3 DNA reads TGCAGTGCTCCTGGACTAGCGGGAGTTGCTGAGCAGTTCTTC. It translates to CSAPGLAGVAEQFF.

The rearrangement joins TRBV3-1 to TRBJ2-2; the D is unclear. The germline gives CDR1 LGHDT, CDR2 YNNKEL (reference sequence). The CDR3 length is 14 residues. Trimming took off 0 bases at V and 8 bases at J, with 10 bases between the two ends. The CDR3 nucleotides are TGTGCCAGCAGCCAAGACAGAACGGAAGGGGAGCTGTTTTTT. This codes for CASSQDRTEGELFF.

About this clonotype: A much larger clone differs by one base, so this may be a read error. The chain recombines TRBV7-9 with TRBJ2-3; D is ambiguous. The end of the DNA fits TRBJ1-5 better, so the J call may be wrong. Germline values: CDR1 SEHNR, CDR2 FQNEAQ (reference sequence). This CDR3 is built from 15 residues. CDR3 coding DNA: TGTGCCAGCAGTTCCCGACTAGTGAGCACAGATACGCAGCATTTT. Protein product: CASSSRLVSTDTQHF.

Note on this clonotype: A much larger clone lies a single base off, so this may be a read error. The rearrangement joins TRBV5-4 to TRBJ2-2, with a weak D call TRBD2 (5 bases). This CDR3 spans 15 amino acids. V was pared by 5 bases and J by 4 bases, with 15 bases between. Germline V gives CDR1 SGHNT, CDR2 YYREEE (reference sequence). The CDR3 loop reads CASRSAGAVTGELFF. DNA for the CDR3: TGTGCCAGCAGATCGGCGGGCGCGGTCACCGGGGAGCTGTTTTTT. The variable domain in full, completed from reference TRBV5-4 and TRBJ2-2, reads ETGVTQSPTHLIKTRGQQVTLRCSSQSGHNTVSWYQQALGQGPQFIFQYYREEENGRGNFPPRFSGLQFPNYSSELNVNALELDDSALYLCASRSAGAVTGELFFGEGSRLTVL.

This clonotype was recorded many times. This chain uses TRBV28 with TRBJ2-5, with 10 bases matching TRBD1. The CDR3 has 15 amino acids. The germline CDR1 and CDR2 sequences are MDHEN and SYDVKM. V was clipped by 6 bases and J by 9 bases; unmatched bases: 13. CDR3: CASSPGTGALISQYF. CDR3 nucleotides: TGTGCCAGCAGCCCGGGGACAGGGGCACTTATATCCCAGTACTTC.

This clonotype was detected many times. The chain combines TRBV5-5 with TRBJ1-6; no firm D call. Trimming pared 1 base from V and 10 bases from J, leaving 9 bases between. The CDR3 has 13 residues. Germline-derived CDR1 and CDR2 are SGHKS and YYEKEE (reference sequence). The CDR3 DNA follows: TGTGCCAGCAGCTTGTGGGAGGGATCACCCCTCCACTTT. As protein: CASSLWEGSPLHF.

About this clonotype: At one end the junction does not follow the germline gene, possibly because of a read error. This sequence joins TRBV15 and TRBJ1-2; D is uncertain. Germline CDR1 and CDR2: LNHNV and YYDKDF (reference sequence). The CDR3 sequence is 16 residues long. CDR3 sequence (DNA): TGTGCCACCAGCAGAGATAACGTCCCCACGGCAGATGGCTGCACCTTC. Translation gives CATSRDNVPTADGCTF.

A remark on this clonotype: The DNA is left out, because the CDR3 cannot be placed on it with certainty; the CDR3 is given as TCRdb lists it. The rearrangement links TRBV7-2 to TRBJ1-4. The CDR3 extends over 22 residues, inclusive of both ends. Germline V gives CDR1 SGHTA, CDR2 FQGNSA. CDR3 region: CASSFYICSARSLRVGYEKLFF.

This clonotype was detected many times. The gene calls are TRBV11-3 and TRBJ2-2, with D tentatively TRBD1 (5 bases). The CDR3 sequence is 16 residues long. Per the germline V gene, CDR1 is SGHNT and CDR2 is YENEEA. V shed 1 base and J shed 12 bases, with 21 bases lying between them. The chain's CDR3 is CASSLVVGPGLGQLFF. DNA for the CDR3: TGTGCCAGCAGCTTAGTTGTGGGGCCCGGCCTTGGGCAGCTGTTTTTT.